The 14 T cell receptor beta chains below come from one sample, sequenced in a study of T cell responses to AZD1222 COVID-19 vaccine. Sequencing used immunoSEQ multiplex PCR; TCRdb keeps in-frame clones, though not all of them. The sample carries roughly 130,000 clones, 85% to 90% recorded once. The material was peripheral blood, obtained on day 0 of AZD1222 vaccination. The source is an adult in good health.

The chain employs TRBV30 and TRBJ1-2; 7 bases are shared with TRBD1. The V segment lost 8 bases and the J segment 5 bases; nucleotides outside the gene matches: 2. This CDR3 contains 10 residues. Germline lookup yields CDR1 GTSNPN and CDR2 SVGIG (reference sequence). The CDR3 loop is CAEQGYGYTF. In DNA, the CDR3 is TGTGCCGAACAGGGGTATGGCTACACCTTC. The full variable domain, with the rest looked up from reference TRBV30 and TRBJ1-2, is SQTIHQWPATLVQPVGSPLSLECTVEGTSNPNLYWYRQAAGRGLQLLFYSVGIGQISSEVPQNLSASRPQDRQFILSSKKLLLSDSGFYLCAEQGYGYTFGSGTRLTVV.

The chain has TRBV15 and TRBJ2-1; perhaps D is TRBD1 or TRBD2 (6 bases each). V was pared by 8 bases and J by 8 bases, with 22 bases between. Per germline, CDR1 LNHNV and CDR2 YYDKDF (reference sequence). This CDR3 contains 15 residues. DNA of the CDR3: TGTGCCACCCAGCCCTCGGGGGCGCAACTCGATGAGCAGTTCTTC. This translates into CATQPSGAQLDEQFF.

The J gene is TRBJ1-1, the V gene TRBV11-3; 11 nucleotides match TRBD1. CDR3 length equals 14 residues. With V trimmed by 4 bases and J by 3 bases, 1 base remained unmatched. CDR1 and CDR2 from the germline V gene are SGHNT and YENEEA. Here the CDR3 reads CASSSGQGDTEAFF. CDR3 in DNA: TGTGCCAGCAGCTCGGGACAGGGGGACACTGAAGCTTTCTTT.

The chain links TRBV11-1 to TRBJ2-3; 7 nucleotides match TRBD2. J gave up 3 bases and V 4 bases, and 7 bases lay outside the gene matches. The CDR3 is 15 residues long. Germline CDR1 and CDR2: SGHAT and FQDESV (reference sequence). In nucleotides, the CDR3 is TGTGCCAGCAGCTCAGGAGGGCGGGAGACAGATACGCAGTATTTT. It translates to CASSSGGRETDTQYF.

The V gene is TRBV4-3, the J gene TRBJ2-4; tentative D call: TRBD1 (6 bases). Trimming shortened V by 1 base and J by 7 bases, and 14 bases separated the two germline ends. CDR1 LGHNA and CDR2 YSLEER come from the germline V gene. The length of the CDR3 is 15 residues. CDR3 amino acids: CASSQVLRGMNIQYF. DNA of the CDR3: TGCGCCAGCAGCCAAGTACTCAGGGGAATGAACATTCAGTACTTC.

This chain connects TRBV5-1 to TRBJ2-2; the match to TRBD1 covers 8 bases. With 1 base clipped from V and 6 bases from J, the junction kept 14 bases outside the gene matches. Per germline, CDR1 SGHRS and CDR2 YFSETQ. There are 18 residues in the CDR3. For the CDR3, the DNA is TGCGCCAGCAGCTTGTCAGTTGTAGTGGACAGGGACCCCGGGGAGCTGTTTTTT. This sequence encodes CASSLSVVVDRDPGELFF.

The gene calls are TRBV28 and TRBJ2-3; D possibly corresponds to TRBD1 (6 bases). V was shortened by 8 bases and J by 4 bases, with 16 bases between the two germline ends. The CDR3 contains 14 residues. CDR1 and CDR2 (germline): MDHEN, SYDVKM. The CDR3 bases are TGTGCCAGCTTACCGGGACATCGCTCAGATACGCAGTATTTT. Protein: CASLPGHRSDTQYF.

The chain uses TRBV6-5 and TRBJ1-3; 7 positions agree with TRBD1. CDR1 is MNHEY, CDR2 SVGAGI, per germline. V dropped 6 bases and J dropped 0; count of bases not matched to a gene: 2. The CDR3 has 14 residues. CDR3 protein: CASRGQSSGNTIYF. The CDR3 DNA reads as TGTGCCAGCAGGGGACAGTCCTCTGGAAACACCATATATTTT.

The J gene is TRBJ2-7, the V gene TRBV5-1, with D uncertain. The V gene lost 7 bases and the J gene lost 1 base, with 12 bases spanning the gap. This CDR3 spans 13 amino acids. Per germline, CDR1 SGHRS and CDR2 YFSETQ. In DNA, the CDR3 is TGCGCCAGCCGGCAGACTTCATCCTACGAGCAGTACTTC. Translated, it gives CASRQTSSYEQYF.

The chain recombines TRBV6-5 with TRBJ2-1; 10 bases are shared with TRBD2. There are 16 residues in the CDR3. The V gene end was trimmed by 4 bases and the J gene end by 2 bases; junction bases not matched to a gene: 5. CDR1 is MNHEY, CDR2 SVGAGI, per germline. CDR3 region: CASSLLAGATYNEQFF. CDR3 DNA sequence: TGTGCCAGCAGTTTGCTAGCGGGGGCGACCTACAATGAGCAGTTCTTC.

V is TRBV29-1 and J is TRBJ2-5; D perhaps matches TRBD1 (6 bases). The V and J ends lost 6 bases and 2 bases respectively, with 13 bases between them. This CDR3 has 13 residues. CDR1 is SQVTM and CDR2 is ANQGSEA in the germline V gene. CDR3 region: CSVAGVGQETQYF. The CDR3 bases are TGCAGCGTAGCAGGGGTAGGGCAAGAGACCCAGTACTTC.

The chain has TRBV7-9 and TRBJ1-2, with a possible D match to TRBD1 (5 bases). CDR1 and CDR2 from the germline V gene are SEHNR and FQNEAQ (reference sequence). The CDR3 covers 13 residues. V lost 5 bases and J lost 2, with 9 bases in between. CDR3 in DNA: TGTGCCAGCAGCGCGACAGTAAACTATGGCTACACCTTC. It encodes CASSATVNYGYTF.

J is TRBJ2-6 and V is TRBV5-1; D uncertain. V was pared by 2 bases and J by 0 bases, with 6 bases between. CDR1 and CDR2 from the germline V gene are SGHRS and YFSETQ. This CDR3 contains 15 residues. The CDR3 loop is CASSFQSSGANVLTF. The CDR3 nucleotides read TGCGCCAGCAGCTTCCAGAGCTCTGGGGCCAACGTCCTGACTTTC.

CDR3 bases: TGTGCCAGCAGCTTCGGGACACCCCTTAGTAGCCACAATGAGCAGTTCTTC. This sequence encodes CASSFGTPLSSHNEQFF. The chain is built from TRBV7-8 and TRBJ2-1, with D tentatively TRBD1 (6 bases). The CDR3 runs to 17 residues. Germline-derived CDR1 and CDR2 are SGHVS and FQNEAQ. Trimming shortened V by 3 bases and J by 5 bases, and 20 bases separated the two germline ends.